The 30 T cell receptor beta chains listed next were all sequenced from one sample in a study of blood T cells in healthy people across ages. Primed by a sample-barcoded 5' primer and a J-beta primer mix, a second PCR proceeded for about 6 to 12 cycles. Using its own MiXCR run on the 5' RACE reads, TCRdb lists one record per CDR3 protein. The sample yields around 870,000 distinct CDR3 sequences, around 30% seen once. Sequencing used blood. Source of these receptors: a woman over 75 in good health.

As for this clonotype: A read error may be the cause here, since a much bigger clone is one base away. J is TRBJ2-4 and V is TRBV10-3; maybe TRBD2 (6 bases). V dropped 3 bases and J dropped 2 bases, with 8 bases sitting between them. Germline CDR1 ENHRY, CDR2 SYGVKD. This CDR3 spans 14 amino acids. In DNA, the CDR3 is TGTGCCATCAGTGATCGGGGGACCAAAAACATTCAGTACTTC. Protein sequence: CAISDRGTKNIQYF.

V usage is TRBV7-2 and J usage is TRBJ2-4; 7 bases map to TRBD1. Germline CDR1 and CDR2: SGHTA and FQGNSA. Trimming cost V 5 bases and J 2 bases; bases outside gene matches: 9. The CDR3 is 16 amino acids. The CDR3 loop reads CASSDGQEETKNIQYF. The CDR3 DNA reads TGTGCCAGCAGCGATGGACAGGAGGAAACCAAAAACATTCAGTACTTC.

There are a few counts of this clonotype. This may come from a read error, since a much larger clone is one base off. The chain couples TRBV5-4 to TRBJ2-5, with 10 nucleotides matching TRBD1. Per germline, CDR1 SGHNT and CDR2 YYREEE (reference sequence). With 1 base clipped from V and 11 bases from J, the junction kept 14 bases outside the gene matches. The CDR3 consists of 16 residues. The CDR3 region is CASSLRGQGLGNEQYF. DNA of the CDR3: TGTGCCAGCAGCTTGCGGGGACAGGGGCTTGGCAATGAGCAGTACTTC.

About this clonotype itself: A much bigger clone sits one base away, suggesting this may be a read error. The chain combines TRBV6-5 with TRBJ2-5, with D tentatively TRBD1 (6 bases). The DNA end is a closer match to TRBJ2-1, so the J assignment may be wrong. This CDR3 region has 14 residues. CDR1 and CDR2 from the germline V gene are MNHEY and SVGAGI. In DNA form, the CDR3 reads TGTGCCAGCAGAGAAGGGGGATTCCAAGAGACCCAGTTCTTC. Its translation: CASREGGFQETQFF.

This clonotype appeared many times. This chain joins TRBV15 and TRBJ2-6; D unclear. The V gene lost 0 bases and the J gene lost 2 bases, with 5 bases spanning the gap. This CDR3 is 15 amino acids long. Looked up from germline, CDR1 is LNHNV and CDR2 is YYDKDF (reference sequence). CDR3 coding DNA: TGTGCCACCAGCAGAGATAGACCTGGGGCCAACGTCCTGACTTTC. Its translation is CATSRDRPGANVLTF.

Comment on this clonotype: A much larger clone lies one base from this, so it may be a read error. The J gene is TRBJ2-1, the V gene TRBV11-3; D might be TRBD1 (5 bases). The ends were cut back, 5 bases at V and 6 bases at J, with 11 bases in the middle. This CDR3 has 13 amino acids. Germline V gene lookup returns CDR1 SGHNT and CDR2 YENEEA. CDR3: CASSTNRTNEQFF. The CDR3 DNA follows: TGTGCCAGCAGCACTAACAGGACCAATGAGCAGTTCTTC.

V and J are TRBV7-9 and TRBJ1-5, with D uncertain. Trimming left V 5 bases short and J 4 bases short, with 12 bases between. This CDR3 region has 14 residues. Germline lookup yields CDR1 SEHNR and CDR2 FQNEAQ (reference sequence). The CDR3: CASSAALDNQPQHF. The CDR3 nucleotides are TGTGCCAGCAGCGCGGCGCTCGATAATCAGCCCCAGCATTTT.

Ten or more counts support this clonotype. The chain uses TRBV4-3 and TRBJ2-1; 7 positions agree with TRBD2. Germline V gives CDR1 LGHNA, CDR2 YSLEER. The CDR3 totals 13 residues. J gave up 8 bases and V 2 bases, and 3 bases lay outside the gene matches. Here the CDR3 reads CASSQQLAYEQFF. The DNA for the CDR3 is TGCGCCAGCAGCCAACAACTAGCGTATGAGCAGTTCTTC.

V usage is TRBV20-1 and J usage is TRBJ2-7; 15 bases are a match to TRBD2. The CDR3 spans 16 residues. The junction had 3 bases not matched to a gene; V was cut back by 1 base and J by 2 bases. Germline assignment: CDR1 DFQATT and CDR2 SNEGSKA (reference sequence). The CDR3 nucleotides read TGCAGTGCTAGAGGGACTAGCGGGGGGGATGCCTACGAGCAGTACTTC. Its translation: CSARGTSGGDAYEQYF.

This clonotype occurred a few times. The chain has TRBV5-1 and TRBJ1-2; D is undetermined. The length of the CDR3 is 15 residues. V was clipped by 1 base and J by 8 bases, with 18 bases between them. The germline CDR1 and CDR2 sequences are SGHRS and YFSETQ. The CDR3 DNA reads as TGCGCCAGCAGCTTGAAGGAATGGAATCGAGGAGGCTACACCTTC. Translating it yields CASSLKEWNRGGYTF.

This clonotype was found many times. The V and J genes are TRBV7-2 and TRBJ2-7, with TRBD1 identical over 7 bases. The CDR3 is 15 residues long. Losses at the gene ends were 6 bases for V and 4 bases for J; bases not matched to a gene: 12. From germline, CDR1 is SGHTA and CDR2 FQGNSA. The CDR3 DNA reads TGTGCCAGCAGTCCACAGGGGACGACTTTATACGAGCAGTACTTC. Amino acid sequence: CASSPQGTTLYEQYF.

A note on this clonotype: A much larger clonotype is one base distant, so this may be a read error. This chain joins TRBV3-1 and TRBJ2-1; the match to TRBD2 covers 11 bases. The germline gives CDR1 LGHDT, CDR2 YNNKEL (reference sequence). The CDR3 is made up of 16 amino acids. The DNA for the CDR3 is TGTGCCAGCAGCCAAGGGAGACTAGCGGGGAACAATGGGCAGTTCTTC. As protein: CASSQGRLAGNNGQFF.

This clonotype was found many times. This chain links TRBV7-9 with TRBJ2-1, with 9 nucleotides matching TRBD2. The trim removed 2 bases at V and 5 bases at J, leaving 4 bases unmatched. Germline V CDR1 and CDR2: SEHNR, FQNEAQ (reference sequence). The CDR3 consists of 15 residues. For the CDR3, the DNA is TGTGCCAGCAGCTTACAAGCGGGGGGACACAATGAGCAGTTCTTC. Translating it yields CASSLQAGGHNEQFF.

This clonotype was detected many times. This chain joins TRBV20-1 and TRBJ2-1; 11 bases map to TRBD2. Per the germline V gene, CDR1 is DFQATT and CDR2 is SNEGSKA (reference sequence). V lost 3 bases and J lost 5; bases outside the gene matches: 9. The CDR3 consists of 16 residues. In nucleotides, the CDR3 is TGCAGTGCTAGGCAACGTAGCGGGGGGGCCCACAATGAGCAGTTCTTC. Amino acid sequence: CSARQRSGGAHNEQFF.

Ten or more counts support this clonotype. The chain links TRBV6-5 to TRBJ2-7; weak D call: TRBD1 (6 bases). The germline V and J ends were trimmed by 6 bases and 3 bases, with 18 bases remaining between them. Germline V gene sequence: CDR1 MNHEY, CDR2 SVGAGI. The CDR3 has 15 amino acids. The CDR3 sequence is CASRAQGTSFYEQYF. The CDR3 nucleotides are TGTGCCAGCAGAGCCCAGGGGACATCCTTCTACGAGCAGTACTTC.

The gene calls are TRBV20-1 and TRBJ2-3, with TRBD1 matching over 12 bases. Per germline, CDR1 DFQATT and CDR2 SNEGSKA (reference sequence). V trimming: 5 bases; J trimming: 4 bases; junction bases outside the gene matches: 25. This CDR3 spans 21 amino acids. CDR3 sequence: CSAHPTPGQGAGGRHADTQYF. The CDR3 DNA follows: TGCAGTGCTCATCCAACCCCGGGACAGGGGGCTGGGGGTCGACACGCAGATACGCAGTATTTT.

About this clonotype: A read error may explain this, as a much larger clone is one base away. The V and J genes are TRBV7-2 and TRBJ1-1; D gene ambiguous. CDR1 SGHTA and CDR2 FQGNSA come from the germline V gene. CDR3 size: 14 residues. CDR3 residues: CASSLGYMNAEAFF. The CDR3, as DNA: TGTGCCAGCAGCTTGGGATACATGAACGCTGAAGCTTTCTTT.

With respect to this clonotype: This may be a read error, as it is one base from a much larger clone. The chain uses TRBV6-1 and TRBJ1-2; 9 bases align to TRBD1. The CDR3 contains 14 residues. The V gene's germline CDR1 is MNHNS and CDR2 SASEGT. The CDR3 nucleotides are TGTGCCAGCAGGGAAGGGACAGGGCGCTATGGCTACACCTTC. Its protein is CASREGTGRYGYTF.

The rearrangement joins TRBV7-4 to TRBJ2-5, with TRBD1 matching 8 bases. From germline, CDR1 is SGHVT and CDR2 SQSDAQ. This CDR3 is 16 amino acids long. J gave up 11 bases and V 5 bases, and 19 bases lay outside the gene matches. CDR3 sequence reads: CASSGRGWDRSEEQYF. CDR3 bases: TGTGCCAGCAGCGGTAGGGGTTGGGACAGGAGTGAAGAGCAGTACTTC.

The V and J genes are TRBV2 and TRBJ2-4, with D perhaps matching TRBD2 (5 bases). V lost 6 bases and J lost 13, with 16 bases in between. The germline V gene has CDR1 SNHLY and CDR2 FYNNEI. The CDR3 extends over 12 amino acids. The CDR3 DNA reads TGTGCCAGCAGGGGCGGTTTGTGGGAGCAGTACTTC. It specifies CASRGGLWEQYF.

In its sample, this clonotype was seen a few times. The V gene is TRBV19, the J gene TRBJ2-2; the match to TRBD1 covers 8 bases. J gave up 7 bases and V 1 base, and 8 bases lay outside the gene matches. Germline loops: CDR1 LNHDA, CDR2 SQIVND (reference sequence). The CDR3 is 16 residues long. The CDR3 DNA is TGTGCCAGTAGTATAGCCGTGACAGGGGCGCGCGGGGAGCTGTTTTTT. This encodes CASSIAVTGARGELFF.

This clonotype turned up a few times. Possible read error: a much larger clone is one base away. The rearrangement joins TRBV7-2 to TRBJ2-5; 9 bases fit TRBD2. After removal of 3 bases from V and 1 base from J, the junction contained 6 bases not matched to a gene. Germline V gives CDR1 SGHTA, CDR2 FQGNSA. The CDR3 length is 16 residues. As DNA, the CDR3 is TGTACCAGCAGCTTTTCTAGCGGGGCCCTCCAAGAGACCCAGTACTTC. This translates into CTSSFSSGALQETQYF.

The chain recombines TRBV18 with TRBJ2-4; TRBD1 matches 7 bases. V trimming: 5 bases; J trimming: 7 bases; junction bases outside the gene matches: 17. The CDR3 contains 17 residues. Germline lookup yields CDR1 KGHSH and CDR2 LQKENI. CDR3 coding DNA: TGTGCCAGCTCATTACCGGGACAGAAAATTCAGGGTAACATTCAGTACTTC. Amino acids: CASSLPGQKIQGNIQYF.

Ten or more counts support this clonotype. The CDR3 sequence is CASSLSPGSHGYTF. The DNA of the CDR3 is TGTGCCAGCAGCTTGTCACCGGGTTCCCATGGCTACACCTTC. V usage is TRBV7-2 and J usage is TRBJ1-2, with D hard to call. The CDR3 runs to 14 residues. Germline V lookup: CDR1 SGHTA, CDR2 FQGNSA. V was cut by 3 bases and J by 6 bases, with 14 bases left in between. The full variable domain, its missing parts supplied by reference TRBV7-2 and TRBJ1-2, is GAGVSQSPSNKVTEKGKDVELRCDPISGHTALYWYRQSLGQGLEFLIYFQGNSAPDKSGLPSDRFSAERTGGSVSTLTIQRTQQEDSAVYLCASSLSPGSHGYTFGSGTRLTVV.

This clonotype has more than one count but fewer than ten. The rearrangement uses TRBV5-1 and TRBJ1-5, with unresolved D. V lost 2 bases and J 5 bases, leaving 11 bases between the germline ends. The CDR3 length is 14 residues. Germline-derived CDR1 and CDR2 are SGHRS and YFSETQ. Here the CDR3 reads CASSFRGLDQPQHF. CDR3 sequence (DNA): TGCGCCAGCAGCTTTCGAGGGTTGGATCAGCCCCAGCATTTT.

Regarding this clonotype: This may be a read error, as it is one base from a much larger clone. This chain connects TRBV29-1 to TRBJ1-2; a weak D match, TRBD1 (5 bases). The germline V gene encodes CDR1 SQVTM and CDR2 ANQGSEA. The length of the CDR3 is 13 residues. The ends were cut back, 7 bases at V and 1 base at J, with 13 bases in the middle. CDR3 region: CSATTGVNYGYTF. CDR3 nucleotide sequence: TGCAGCGCCACGACGGGGGTTAACTATGGCTACACCTTC.

The V call is TRBV7-2, the J call TRBJ2-1; 13 bases fit TRBD2. The J segment lost 8 bases and the V segment lost 2 bases, leaving 9 bases of the junction unmatched. The CDR3 covers 17 residues. The V gene's germline CDR1 is SGHTA and CDR2 FQGNSA. CDR3 nucleotides: TGTGCCAGCAGCTTATTAGAGGGACTAGCGGGGATAGATGAGCAGTTCTTC. Translation: CASSLLEGLAGIDEQFF.

This clonotype was seen repeatedly, ten times or more. The chain employs TRBV20-1 and TRBJ2-7; 12 nucleotides align to TRBD2. CDR3 length: 15 amino acids. Germline loops: CDR1 DFQATT, CDR2 SNEGSKA (reference sequence). Trimming cost V 1 base and J 5 bases; bases outside gene matches: 6. The DNA of the CDR3 is TGCAGTGCTAGAGCCTGGACTAGCGGGGACAACGAGCAGTACTTC. This encodes CSARAWTSGDNEQYF.

There are many counts of this clonotype. The rearrangement links TRBV30 to TRBJ1-2, with D unclear. V gave up 3 bases and J gave up 4 bases, with 6 bases separating them. Per germline, CDR1 GTSNPN and CDR2 SVGIG (reference sequence). The CDR3 is 11 residues long. This CDR3 is CAWSRFYGYTF. As DNA, the CDR3 is TGTGCCTGGAGCAGGTTCTATGGCTACACCTTC. The variable domain in full, completed from reference TRBV30 and TRBJ1-2, reads SQTIHQWPATLVQPVGSPLSLECTVEGTSNPNLYWYRQAAGRGLQLLFYSVGIGQISSEVPQNLSASRPQDRQFILSSKKLLLSDSGFYLCAWSRFYGYTFGSGTRLTVV.

The chain combines TRBV6-2 or TRBV6-3 with TRBJ2-5; D possibly corresponds to TRBD2 (6 bases). Looked up from germline, CDR1 is MNHEY and CDR2 is SVGEGT. CDR3 length: 15 amino acids. V dropped 0 bases and J dropped 6 bases, with 14 bases sitting between them. The CDR3 sequence is CASSYSSGSGKTQYF. In DNA form, the CDR3 reads TGTGCCAGCAGTTACTCGTCTGGTAGCGGAAAGACCCAGTACTTC.